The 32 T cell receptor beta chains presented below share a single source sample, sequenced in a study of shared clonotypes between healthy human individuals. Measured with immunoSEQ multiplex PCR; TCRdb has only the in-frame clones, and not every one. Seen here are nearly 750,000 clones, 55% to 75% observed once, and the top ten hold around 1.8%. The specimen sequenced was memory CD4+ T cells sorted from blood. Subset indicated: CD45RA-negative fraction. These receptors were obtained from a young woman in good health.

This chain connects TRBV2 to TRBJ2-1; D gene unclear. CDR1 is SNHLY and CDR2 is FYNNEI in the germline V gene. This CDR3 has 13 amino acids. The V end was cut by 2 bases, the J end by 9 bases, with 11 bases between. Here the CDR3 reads CASSESMVGEQFF. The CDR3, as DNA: TGTGCCAGCAGTGAATCCATGGTGGGTGAGCAGTTCTTC. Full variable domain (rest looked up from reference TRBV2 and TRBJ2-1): EPEVTQTPSHQVTQMGQEVILRCVPISNHLYFYWYRQILGQKVEFLVSFYNNEISEKSEIFDDQFSVERPDGSNFTLKIRSTKLEDSAMYFCASSESMVGEQFFGPGTRLTVL.

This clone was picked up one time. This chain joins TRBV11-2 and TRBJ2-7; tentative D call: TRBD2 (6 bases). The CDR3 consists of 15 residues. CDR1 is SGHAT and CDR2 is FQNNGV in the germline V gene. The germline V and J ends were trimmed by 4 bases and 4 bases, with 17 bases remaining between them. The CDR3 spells CASSSLTGTEYEQYF. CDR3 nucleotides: TGTGCCAGCAGCTCTCTGACCGGGACTGAATACGAGCAGTACTTC.

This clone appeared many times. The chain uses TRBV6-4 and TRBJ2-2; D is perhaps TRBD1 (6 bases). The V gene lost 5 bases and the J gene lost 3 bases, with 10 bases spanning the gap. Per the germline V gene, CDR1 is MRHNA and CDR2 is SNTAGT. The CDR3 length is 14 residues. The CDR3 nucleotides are TGTGCCAGCAGTCTTAACAGGGACACCGGGGAGCTGTTTTTT. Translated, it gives CASSLNRDTGELFF.

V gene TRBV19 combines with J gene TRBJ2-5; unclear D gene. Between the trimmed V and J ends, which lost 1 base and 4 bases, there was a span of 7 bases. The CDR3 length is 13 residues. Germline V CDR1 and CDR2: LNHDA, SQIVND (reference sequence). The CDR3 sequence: CASSIVASETQYF. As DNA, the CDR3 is TGTGCCAGTAGTATAGTAGCATCAGAGACCCAGTACTTC.

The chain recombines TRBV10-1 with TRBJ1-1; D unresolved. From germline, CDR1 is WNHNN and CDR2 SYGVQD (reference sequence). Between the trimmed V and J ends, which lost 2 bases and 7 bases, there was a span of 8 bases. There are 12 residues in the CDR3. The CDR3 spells CASSENSHEAFF. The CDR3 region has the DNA TGCGCCAGCAGTGAGAACTCGCATGAAGCTTTCTTT.

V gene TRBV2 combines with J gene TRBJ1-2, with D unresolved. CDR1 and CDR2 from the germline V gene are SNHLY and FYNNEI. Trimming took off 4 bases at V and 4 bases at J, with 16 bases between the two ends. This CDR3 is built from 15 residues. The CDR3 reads CASSGGVVGLYGYTF. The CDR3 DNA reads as TGTGCCAGCAGTGGAGGTGTTGTCGGTCTCTATGGCTACACCTTC.

This CDR3 is CASSLDTSVTDTQYF. The CDR3 DNA reads TGTGCCAGCAGCTTGGATACTAGCGTCACAGATACGCAGTATTTT. The V call is TRBV5-4, the J call TRBJ2-3, with 7 positions matching TRBD2. The germline V gene has CDR1 SGHNT and CDR2 YYREEE (reference sequence). The CDR3 has 15 amino acids. J was trimmed by 2 bases and V by 0 bases; bases with no gene match: 3.

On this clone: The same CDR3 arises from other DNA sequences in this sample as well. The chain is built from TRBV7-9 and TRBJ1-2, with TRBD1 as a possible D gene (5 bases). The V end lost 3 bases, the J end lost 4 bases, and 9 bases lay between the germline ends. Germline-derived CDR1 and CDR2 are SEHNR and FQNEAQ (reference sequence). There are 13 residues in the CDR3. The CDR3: CASSLSGSYGYTF. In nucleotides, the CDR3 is TGTGCCAGCAGCTTGTCAGGGTCCTATGGCTACACCTTC.

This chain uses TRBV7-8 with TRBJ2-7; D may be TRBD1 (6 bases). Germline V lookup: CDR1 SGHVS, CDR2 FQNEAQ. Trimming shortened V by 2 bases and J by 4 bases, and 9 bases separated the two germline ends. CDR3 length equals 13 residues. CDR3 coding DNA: TGTGCCAGCAGCTTAACGGGGACATACGAGCAGTACTTC. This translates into CASSLTGTYEQYF.

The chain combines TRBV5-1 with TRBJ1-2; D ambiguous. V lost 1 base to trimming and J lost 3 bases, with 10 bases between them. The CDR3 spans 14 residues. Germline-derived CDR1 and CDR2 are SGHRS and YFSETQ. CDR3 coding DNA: TGCGCCAGCAGCTTGTTGGAGGTGGACTATGGCTACACCTTC. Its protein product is CASSLLEVDYGYTF.

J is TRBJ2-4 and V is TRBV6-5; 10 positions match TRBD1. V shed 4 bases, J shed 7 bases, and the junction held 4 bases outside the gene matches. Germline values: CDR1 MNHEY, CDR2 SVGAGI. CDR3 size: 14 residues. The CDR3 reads CASSSPGQGNIQYF. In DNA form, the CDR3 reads TGTGCCAGCAGTTCACCGGGACAGGGGAACATTCAGTACTTC.

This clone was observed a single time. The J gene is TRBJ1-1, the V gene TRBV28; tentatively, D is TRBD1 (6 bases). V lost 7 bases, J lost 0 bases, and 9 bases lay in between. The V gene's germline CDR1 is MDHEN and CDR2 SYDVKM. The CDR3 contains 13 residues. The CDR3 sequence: CASKRGLNTEAFF. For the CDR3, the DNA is TGTGCCAGCAAGCGGGGGCTGAACACTGAAGCTTTCTTT.

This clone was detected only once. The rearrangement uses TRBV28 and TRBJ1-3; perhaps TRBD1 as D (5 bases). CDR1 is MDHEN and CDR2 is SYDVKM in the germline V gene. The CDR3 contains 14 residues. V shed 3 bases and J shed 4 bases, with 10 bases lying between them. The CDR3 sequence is CASSFQGGGNTIYF. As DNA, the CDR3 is TGTGCCAGCAGTTTTCAGGGCGGCGGAAACACCATATATTTT.

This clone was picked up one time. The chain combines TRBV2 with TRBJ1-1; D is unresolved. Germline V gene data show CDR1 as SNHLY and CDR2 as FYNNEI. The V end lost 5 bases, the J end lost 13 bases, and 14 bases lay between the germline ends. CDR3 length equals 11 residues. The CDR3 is CASSLTRAYFF. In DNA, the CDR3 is TGTGCCAGCAGTCTCACTCGGGCCTATTTCTTT.

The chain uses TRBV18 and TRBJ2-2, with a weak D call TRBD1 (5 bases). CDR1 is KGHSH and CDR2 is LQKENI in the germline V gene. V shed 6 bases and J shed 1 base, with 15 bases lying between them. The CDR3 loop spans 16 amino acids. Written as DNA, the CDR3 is TGTGCCAGCTCTCAAGGTCGTACAGGGAACACCGGGGAGCTGTTTTTT. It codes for CASSQGRTGNTGELFF.

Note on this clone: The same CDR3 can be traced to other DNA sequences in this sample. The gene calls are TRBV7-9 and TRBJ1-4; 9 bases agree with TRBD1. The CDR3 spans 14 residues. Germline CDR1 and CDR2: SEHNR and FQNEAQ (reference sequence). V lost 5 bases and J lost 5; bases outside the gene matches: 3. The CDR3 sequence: CASSLDRGNEKLFF. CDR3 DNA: TGTGCCAGCAGCCTAGACAGGGGGAATGAAAAACTGTTTTTT.

DNA of the CDR3: TGTGCCAGCAGCCAGGGGCAGGGGGCTTTTGCTGGGGCCAACGTCCTGACTTTC. Its translation: CASSQGQGAFAGANVLTF. V and J are TRBV14 and TRBJ2-6; 8 nucleotides match TRBD1. V gave up 3 bases and J gave up 2 bases; unmatched junction bases: 9. Germline values: CDR1 SGHDN, CDR2 FVKESK. This CDR3 is built from 18 residues.

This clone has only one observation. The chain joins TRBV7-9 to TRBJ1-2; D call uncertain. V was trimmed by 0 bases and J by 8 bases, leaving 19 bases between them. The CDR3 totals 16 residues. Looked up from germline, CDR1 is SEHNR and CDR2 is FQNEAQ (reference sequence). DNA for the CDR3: TGTGCCAGCAGCTTAGCGCACACAGCACAGCCCCTAGGCTACACCTTC. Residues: CASSLAHTAQPLGYTF. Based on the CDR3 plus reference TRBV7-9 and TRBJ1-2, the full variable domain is DTGVSQNPRHKITKRGQNVTFRCDPISEHNRLYWYRQTLGQGPEFLTYFQNEAQLEKSRLLSDRFSAERPKGSFSTLEIQRTEQGDSAMYLCASSLAHTAQPLGYTFGSGTRLTVV.

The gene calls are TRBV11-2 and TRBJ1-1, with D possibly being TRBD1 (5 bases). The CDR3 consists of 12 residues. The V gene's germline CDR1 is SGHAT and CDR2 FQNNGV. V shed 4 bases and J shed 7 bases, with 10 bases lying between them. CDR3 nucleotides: TGTGCCAGCAGCTCAGTGACAGATGAAGCTTTCTTT. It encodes CASSSVTDEAFF.

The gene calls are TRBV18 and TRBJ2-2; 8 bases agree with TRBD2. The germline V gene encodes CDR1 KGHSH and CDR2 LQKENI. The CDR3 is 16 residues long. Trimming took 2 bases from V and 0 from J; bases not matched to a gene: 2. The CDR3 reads CASSPVSGANTGELFF. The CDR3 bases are TGTGCCAGCTCACCAGTTAGCGGGGCGAACACCGGGGAGCTGTTTTTT.

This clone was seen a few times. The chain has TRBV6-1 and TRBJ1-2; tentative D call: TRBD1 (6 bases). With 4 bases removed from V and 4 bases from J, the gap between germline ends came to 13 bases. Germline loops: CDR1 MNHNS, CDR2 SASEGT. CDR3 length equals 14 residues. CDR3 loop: CASSVTGGPYGYTF. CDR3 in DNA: TGTGCCAGCAGTGTCACCGGGGGGCCCTATGGCTACACCTTC.

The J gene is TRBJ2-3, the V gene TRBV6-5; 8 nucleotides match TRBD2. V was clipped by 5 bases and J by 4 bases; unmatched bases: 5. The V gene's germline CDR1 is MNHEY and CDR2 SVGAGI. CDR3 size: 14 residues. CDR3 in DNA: TGTGCCAGCAGTCTTAGCGGGACCTCAGATACGCAGTATTTT. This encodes CASSLSGTSDTQYF.

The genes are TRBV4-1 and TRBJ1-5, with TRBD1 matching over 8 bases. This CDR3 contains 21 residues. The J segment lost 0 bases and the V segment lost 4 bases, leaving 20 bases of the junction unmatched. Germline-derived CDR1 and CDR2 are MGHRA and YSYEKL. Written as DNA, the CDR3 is TGCGCCAGCAGCCCAGCCGCGCGCCCCGGGACAGGTCATTATAGCAATCAGCCCCAGCATTTT. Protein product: CASSPAARPGTGHYSNQPQHF.

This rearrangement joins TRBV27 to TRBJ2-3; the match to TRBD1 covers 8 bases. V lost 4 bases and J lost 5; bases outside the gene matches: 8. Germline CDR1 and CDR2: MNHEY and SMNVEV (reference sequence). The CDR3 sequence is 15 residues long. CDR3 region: CASSSWGQAQDTQYF. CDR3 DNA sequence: TGTGCCAGCAGTTCCTGGGGACAGGCGCAAGATACGCAGTATTTT.

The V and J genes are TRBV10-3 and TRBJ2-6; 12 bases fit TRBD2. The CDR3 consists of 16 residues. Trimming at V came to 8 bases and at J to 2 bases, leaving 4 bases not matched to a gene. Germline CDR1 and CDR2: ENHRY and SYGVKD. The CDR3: CAIEASGRAGANVLTF. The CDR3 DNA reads TGTGCCATCGAGGCTAGCGGGAGGGCTGGGGCCAACGTCCTGACTTTC.

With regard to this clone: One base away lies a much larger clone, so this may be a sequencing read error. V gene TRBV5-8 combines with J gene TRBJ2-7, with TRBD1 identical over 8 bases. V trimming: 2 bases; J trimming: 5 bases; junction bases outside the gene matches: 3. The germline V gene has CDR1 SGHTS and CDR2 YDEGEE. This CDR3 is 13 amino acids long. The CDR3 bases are TGTGCCAGCAGCTTCCAGGGGGCCAACGAGCAGTACTTC. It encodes CASSFQGANEQYF.

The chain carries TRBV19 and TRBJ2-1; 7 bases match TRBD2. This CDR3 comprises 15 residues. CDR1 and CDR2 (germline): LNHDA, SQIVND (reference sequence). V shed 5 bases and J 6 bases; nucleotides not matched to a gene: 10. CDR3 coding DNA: TGTGCCAGTAGTCCGACTAGCCCCAAAATCAATGAGCAGTTCTTC. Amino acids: CASSPTSPKINEQFF.

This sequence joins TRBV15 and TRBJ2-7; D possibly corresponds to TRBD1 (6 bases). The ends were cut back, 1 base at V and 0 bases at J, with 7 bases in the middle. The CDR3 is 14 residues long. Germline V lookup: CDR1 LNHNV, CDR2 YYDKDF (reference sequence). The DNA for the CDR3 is TGTGCCACCAGCAGAGCAGGGGCCTCCTACGAGCAGTACTTC. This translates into CATSRAGASYEQYF.

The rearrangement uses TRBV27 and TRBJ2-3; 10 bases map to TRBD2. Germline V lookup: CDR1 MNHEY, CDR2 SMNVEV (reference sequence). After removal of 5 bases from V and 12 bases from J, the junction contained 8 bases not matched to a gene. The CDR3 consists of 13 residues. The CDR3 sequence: CASSPAGTSVQYF. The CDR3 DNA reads TGTGCCAGCAGTCCAGCCGGGACTAGCGTTCAGTATTTT.

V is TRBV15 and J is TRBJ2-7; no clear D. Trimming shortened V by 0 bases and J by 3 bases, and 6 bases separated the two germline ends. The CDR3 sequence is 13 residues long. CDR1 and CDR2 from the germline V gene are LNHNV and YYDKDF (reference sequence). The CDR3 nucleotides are TGTGCCACCAGCAGAGAAGGTGGCTACGAGCAGTACTTC. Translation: CATSREGGYEQYF.

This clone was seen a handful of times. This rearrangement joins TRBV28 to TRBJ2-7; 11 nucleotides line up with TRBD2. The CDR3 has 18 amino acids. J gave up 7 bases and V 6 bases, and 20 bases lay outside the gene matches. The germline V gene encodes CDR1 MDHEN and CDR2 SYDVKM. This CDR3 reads CASSSLGGLAAPGREQYF. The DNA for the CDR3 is TGTGCCAGCAGCTCCTTAGGGGGACTAGCGGCCCCGGGAAGGGAGCAGTACTTC.

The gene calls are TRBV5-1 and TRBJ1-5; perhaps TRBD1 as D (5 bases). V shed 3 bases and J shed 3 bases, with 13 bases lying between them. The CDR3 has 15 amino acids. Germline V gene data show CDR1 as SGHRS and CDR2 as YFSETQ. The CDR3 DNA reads TGCGCCAGCAGCTCCAGTCCGGGGACCAATCAGCCCCAGCATTTT. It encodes CASSSSPGTNQPQHF.